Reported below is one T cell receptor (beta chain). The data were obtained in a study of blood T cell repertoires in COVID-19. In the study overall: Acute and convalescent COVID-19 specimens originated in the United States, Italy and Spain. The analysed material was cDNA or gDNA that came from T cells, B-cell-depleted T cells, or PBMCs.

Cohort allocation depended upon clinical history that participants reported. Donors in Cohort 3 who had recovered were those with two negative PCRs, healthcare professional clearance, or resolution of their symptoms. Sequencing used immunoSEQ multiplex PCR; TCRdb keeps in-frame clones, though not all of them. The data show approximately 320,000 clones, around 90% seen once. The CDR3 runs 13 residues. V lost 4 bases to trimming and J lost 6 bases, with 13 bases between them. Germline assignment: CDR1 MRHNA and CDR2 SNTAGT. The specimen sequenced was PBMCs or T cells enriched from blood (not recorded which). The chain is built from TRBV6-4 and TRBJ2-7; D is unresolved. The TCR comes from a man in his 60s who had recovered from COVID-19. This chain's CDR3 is CASSASERSEQYF. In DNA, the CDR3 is TGTGCCAGCAGTGCGTCGGAGCGTAGCGAGCAGTACTTC.